Below, 24 T cell receptor beta chains from the same sample are listed, as sequenced in a study of tumor-infiltrating lymphocytes in primary liver carcinoma. TCR beta cDNA was made from around 520 ng total RNA with a constant-region primer. Generation of the TCR beta libraries relied on three nested multiplex PCR rounds using slightly modified ARM-PCR. With TRBV1-TRBV30 forward primers and a C-beta reverse primer, the first two PCR rounds were run for approximately 10 cycles each. TCRdb itself ran the multiplex PCR reads through MiXCR, one entry per CDR3 protein. The sample yields almost 200,000 distinct CDR3 sequences, approximately 64% seen once. For blood RNA, unsorted whole blood served as the source, and germline DNA was extracted too. The sequenced material came from peripheral blood. The origin of the receptors is a woman aged 55-75 years with primary liver carcinoma and hepatitis B virus infection.

This clonotype was recorded at least ten times. This chain connects TRBV4-1 to TRBJ2-2; D may match TRBD1 or TRBD2 (5 bases each). The CDR3 has 17 residues. The germline V gene encodes CDR1 MGHRA and CDR2 YSYEKL. The germline V and J ends were trimmed by 3 bases and 1 base, with 15 bases remaining between them. The CDR3 loop reads CASSQLGWGLNTGELFF. CDR3 sequence (DNA): TGCGCCAGCAGCCAGTTAGGTTGGGGGTTGAACACCGGGGAGCTGTTTTTT.

This rearrangement joins TRBV5-8 to TRBJ2-1; 8 nucleotides line up with TRBD2. The junction had 16 bases not matched to a gene; V was cut back by 1 base and J by 10 bases. Germline loops: CDR1 SGHTS, CDR2 YDEGEE. CDR3 size: 17 residues. The CDR3 bases are TGTGCCAGCAGCTTGTTGGCCGGCGCGGGAGGATATAAAGAGCAGTTCTTC. This codes for CASSLLAGAGGYKEQFF.

Comments on this clonotype: The junction differs from germline at one of its ends, possibly a read error. CDR3 loop: CASSLAPFTDSHYF. For the CDR3, the DNA is TGTGCCAGCAGCTTAGCTCCGTTCACAGATTCGCACTATTTT. The chain is built from TRBV11-2 and TRBJ2-3; D remains unclear. The CDR3 consists of 14 residues. Germline CDR1 is SGHAT and CDR2 is FQNNGV. Full variable domain (missing parts from reference TRBV11-2 and TRBJ2-3): EAGVAQSPRYKIIEKRQSVAFWCNPISGHATLYWYQQILGQGPKLLIQFQNNGVVDDSQLPKDRFSAERLKGVDSTLKIQPAKLEDSAVYLCASSLAPFTDSHYFGPGTRLTVL.

The chain employs TRBV11-2 and TRBJ2-7, with D possibly called TRBD1 or TRBD2 (5 bases each). V lost 1 base to trimming and J lost 0 bases, with 7 bases between them. The CDR3 loop spans 14 amino acids. Germline lookup yields CDR1 SGHAT and CDR2 FQNNGV. CDR3 DNA: TGTGCCAGCAGCTTAGGTGGGGGCTCCTACGAGCAGTACGTC. It codes for CASSLGGGSYEQYV.

This chain joins TRBV28 and TRBJ2-7, with TRBD2 as a possible D gene (6 bases). The CDR3 totals 15 residues. Germline CDR1 and CDR2: MDHEN and SYDVKM. Trimming shortened V by 6 bases and J by 9 bases, and 24 bases separated the two germline ends. CDR3 sequence (DNA): TGTGCCAGCAGGGGAGCTCGGCCCAAGGGAGGCGTGCAGTACTTC. It codes for CASRGARPKGGVQYF.

This clonotype appeared a single time. A much larger clone differs by one base, so this may be a read error. V and J are TRBV7-8 and TRBJ1-3, with D uncertain. Germline CDR1 and CDR2: SGHVS and FQNEAQ. CDR3 length: 14 amino acids. CDR3: CSSSLGTVGNTIYF. CDR3 sequence (DNA): TGTTCCAGCAGCTTAGGCACCGTTGGAAACACCATATATTTT.

Points on this clonotype: A read error is possible here, since a much larger clone lies one base away. The chain combines TRBV6-1 with TRBJ2-1; D is undetermined. Germline V gives CDR1 MNHNS, CDR2 SASEGT. This CDR3 is built from 12 residues. V lost 4 bases, J lost 8 bases, and 9 bases lay in between. CDR3 amino acids: CASSGTRDEQFF. The CDR3 region has the DNA TGTGCCAGCAGTGGAACAAGGGATGAGCAGTTCTTC.

Ten or more counts support this clonotype. This chain links TRBV11-2 with TRBJ2-2; 7 bases align to TRBD2. In germline, CDR1 is SGHAT, CDR2 FQNNGV. The CDR3 totals 16 residues. V lost 1 base and J lost 5; bases outside the gene matches: 7. The CDR3 loop reads CASSLAGGRNTGELFF. Written as DNA, the CDR3 is TGTGCCAGCAGCTTAGCCGGCGGGAGAAATACCGGGGAGCTGTTTTTT.

CDR3: CASRRVTGGPNEQFF. The CDR3, as DNA: TGTGCCAGCAGGAGGGTGACGGGAGGGCCTAATGAGCAGTTCTTC. This sequence joins TRBV11-2 and TRBJ2-1; the match to TRBD2 covers 8 bases. Trimming cost V 6 bases and J 7 bases; bases outside gene matches: 11. CDR3 length equals 15 residues. Germline V gives CDR1 SGHAT, CDR2 FQNNGV.

This clonotype came up many times. The chain carries TRBV6-5 and TRBJ2-1; possibly TRBD2 for D (5 bases). Germline-derived CDR1 and CDR2 are MNHEY and SVGAGI. The V gene lost 5 bases and the J gene lost 14 bases, with 19 bases spanning the gap. The CDR3 consists of 13 residues. The CDR3 protein is CASSTGLASWEFF. CDR3 nucleotides: TGTGCCAGCAGTACCGGACTGGCTAGTTGGGAGTTCTTC.

A word on this clonotype: This may stem from a read error, because a much larger clone lies one nucleotide away. The rearrangement joins TRBV6-2 or TRBV6-3 to TRBJ2-2; 9 positions match TRBD2. J was trimmed by 1 base and V by 6 bases; bases with no gene match: 6. In germline, CDR1 is MNHEY, CDR2 SVGEGT. There are 16 residues in the CDR3. The CDR3 sequence is CASSPGLAWNTGELFF. The CDR3 region has the DNA TGTGCCAGCAGCCCAGGACTAGCGTGGAACACCGGGGAGCTGTTTTTT.

The chain recombines TRBV18 with TRBJ2-7, with 13 bases lining up with TRBD2. J lost 1 base, V lost 3 bases, and 12 bases had no gene match. The CDR3 has 19 amino acids. Germline CDR1 reads KGHSH; CDR2 reads LQKENI. Here the CDR3 DNA reads TGTGCCAGCTCACCCCTACTAGCGGGAGGGATTGGTGATTCCTACGAGCAGTACTTC. Translated, it gives CASSPLLAGGIGDSYEQYF.

The chain carries TRBV11-2 and TRBJ2-3, with unresolved D. This CDR3 region has 12 residues. The germline CDR1 and CDR2 sequences are SGHAT and FQNNGV. The CDR3 loop reads CVNSFVTDTQYF. CDR3 in DNA: TGTGTCAACAGCTTCGTCACAGATACGCAGTATTTT.

The rearrangement uses TRBV7-8 and TRBJ2-3; TRBD2 might be the D (5 bases). The CDR3 runs to 16 residues. Between the trimmed V and J ends, which lost 4 bases and 2 bases, there was a span of 16 bases. Germline V gives CDR1 SGHVS, CDR2 FQNEAQ. The CDR3 here is CASSSLGMTNTDTQYF. CDR3 nucleotide sequence: TGTGCCAGCAGCTCGCTAGGCATGACTAACACAGATACGCAGTATTTT.

The rearrangement joins TRBV20-1 to TRBJ1-1; no clear D gene. Germline V CDR1 and CDR2: DFQATT, SNEGSKA (reference sequence). The CDR3 totals 12 residues. V was shortened by 5 bases and J by 8 bases, with 15 bases between the two germline ends. Written as DNA, the CDR3 is TGCAGTGCTTACCCTACTGGGGAGGAAGCTTTCTTT. Translating it yields CSAYPTGEEAFF.

Details on this clonotype: At one of its ends the junction is not consistent with the germline gene, which may arise from a read error. The chain joins TRBV29-1 to TRBJ2-3; a possible D gene is TRBD1 (5 bases). This CDR3 region has 18 residues. The germline V gene encodes CDR1 SQVTM and CDR2 ANQGSEA. The chain's CDR3 is CRVEALGRVGVSTDTQYF. DNA for the CDR3: TGCAGGGTTGAAGCGTTGGGCAGGGTAGGGGTCAGCACAGATACGCAGTATTTT.

This chain connects TRBV29-1 to TRBJ2-5; 7 bases are shared with TRBD2. Germline V gives CDR1 SQVTM, CDR2 ANQGSEA. This CDR3 is built from 20 residues. Losses at the gene ends were 6 bases for V and 5 bases for J; bases not matched to a gene: 30. CDR3 bases: TGCAGCGTCGAGGTAGGGCTAACGGGAGGCCCGGTACGACTAACCGAGACCCAGTACTTC. This sequence encodes CSVEVGLTGGPVRLTETQYF.

Worth noting for this clonotype: This could be a read error, since a much larger clone is one nucleotide away. The chain joins TRBV12-3 or TRBV12-4 to TRBJ2-2; 7 bases agree with TRBD1. This CDR3 contains 17 residues. The CDR3 spells CTSSPLPVDRKTGELFF. As DNA, the CDR3 is TGTACCAGCAGTCCACTTCCCGTGGACAGGAAAACCGGGGAGCTGTTTTTT.

Worth noting for this clonotype: Relative to the germline gene, one junction end is altered; a read error may explain this. The chain carries TRBV6-1 and TRBJ2-4; D is unclear. Looked up from germline, CDR1 is MNHNS and CDR2 is SASEGT. The CDR3 has 16 residues. The CDR3 bases are TGTGTCAGCAGTGGATTGAGTGTGGATCCCAAAAACATTCAGTACTTC. Translation: CVSSGLSVDPKNIQYF.

This clonotype was seen ten or more times. A read error may be the cause here, since a much bigger clone is one base away. V usage is TRBV11-3 and J usage is TRBJ2-3; TRBD2 aligns across 12 bases. With 6 bases clipped from V and 8 bases from J, the junction kept 9 bases outside the gene matches. The germline gives CDR1 SGHNT, CDR2 YENEEA. CDR3 length equals 15 residues. Written as DNA, the CDR3 is TGTGCCAGCAGGCGACTAGCGGGAGATTTAGGTACGCAGTATTTT. Translated: CASRRLAGDLGTQYF. Looking up the rest from reference TRBV11-3 and TRBJ2-3 gives the full variable domain: EAGVVQSPRYKIIEKKQPVAFWCNPISGHNTLYWYLQNLGQGPELLIRYENEEAVDDSQLPKDRFSAERLKGVDSTLKIQPAELGDSAVYLCASRRLAGDLGTQYFGPGTRLTVL.

This clonotype was seen ten or more times. A much larger clone differs from this one at a single base, so this may be a read error. The chain has TRBV11-1 and TRBJ2-2; no reliable D call. The germline gives CDR1 SGHAT, CDR2 FQDESV (reference sequence). The CDR3 totals 11 residues. The V gene lost 5 bases and the J gene lost 9 bases, with 7 bases spanning the gap. The CDR3 nucleotides read TGTGCCAGCAGCGCCGCCCGGGAGCTGTTTTTT. Translation: CASSAARELFF.

This clonotype appeared a few times. Germline and junction disagree at one end, which may indicate a read error. The chain employs TRBV11-2 and TRBJ2-7, with D possibly TRBD2 on 6 matching bases. The CDR3 length is 14 residues. Germline lookup yields CDR1 SGHAT and CDR2 FQNNGV. The CDR3 sequence: CASSLTSMAYDQYF. The CDR3 DNA sequence: TGTGCCAGCAGCTTGACTAGTATGGCCTACGATCAGTACTTC. Full variable domain (rest looked up from reference TRBV11-2 and TRBJ2-7): EAGVAQSPRYKIIEKRQSVAFWCNPISGHATLYWYQQILGQGPKLLIQFQNNGVVDDSQLPKDRFSAERLKGVDSTLKIQPAKLEDSAVYLCASSLTSMAYDQYFGPGTRLTVT.

The chain recombines TRBV28 with TRBJ2-2; D not certain. Germline V gene lookup returns CDR1 MDHEN and CDR2 SYDVKM. The CDR3 covers 15 residues. The V gene lost 2 bases and the J gene lost 5 bases, with 12 bases spanning the gap. CDR3 sequence: CASSLSRSGTGELFF. In nucleotides, the CDR3 is TGTGCCAGCAGTTTAAGTCGATCCGGTACCGGGGAGCTGTTTTTT. The whole variable domain, filled in from reference TRBV28 and TRBJ2-2, reads DVKVTQSSRYLVKRTGEKVFLECVQDMDHENMFWYRQDPGLGLRLIYFSYDVKMKEKGDIPEGYSVSREKKERFSLILESASTNQTSMYLCASSLSRSGTGELFFGEGSRLTVL.

The chain couples TRBV12-3 or TRBV12-4 to TRBJ1-4, with unresolved D. The V gene lost 5 bases and the J gene lost 8 bases, with 12 bases spanning the gap. CDR3 length: 13 amino acids. The DNA of the CDR3 is TGTGCCAGCAGTCCCTACGGGGTAGAAAAACTGTTTTTT. It codes for CASSPYGVEKLFF.